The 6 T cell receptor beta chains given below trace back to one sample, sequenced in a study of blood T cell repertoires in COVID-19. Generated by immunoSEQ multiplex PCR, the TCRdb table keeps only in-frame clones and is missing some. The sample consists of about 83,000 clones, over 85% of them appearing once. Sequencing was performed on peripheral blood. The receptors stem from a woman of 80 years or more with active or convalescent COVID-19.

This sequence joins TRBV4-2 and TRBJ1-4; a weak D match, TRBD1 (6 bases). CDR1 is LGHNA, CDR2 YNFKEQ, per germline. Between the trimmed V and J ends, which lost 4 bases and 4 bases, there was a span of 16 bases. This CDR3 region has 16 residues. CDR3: CASSRPGTRFNEKLFF. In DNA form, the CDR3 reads TGTGCCAGCAGCCGCCCGGGGACAAGGTTTAATGAAAAACTGTTTTTT.

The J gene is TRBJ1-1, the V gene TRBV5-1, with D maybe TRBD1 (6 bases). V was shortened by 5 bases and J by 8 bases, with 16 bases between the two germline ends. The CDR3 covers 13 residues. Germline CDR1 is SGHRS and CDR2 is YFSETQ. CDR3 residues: CASRYRAREEAFF. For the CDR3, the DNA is TGCGCCAGCAGATACAGGGCCCGTGAAGAAGCTTTCTTT.

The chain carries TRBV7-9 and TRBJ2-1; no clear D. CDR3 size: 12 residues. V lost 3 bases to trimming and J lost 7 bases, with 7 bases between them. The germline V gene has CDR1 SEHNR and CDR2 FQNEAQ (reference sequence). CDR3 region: CASSFRGNEQFF. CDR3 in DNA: TGTGCCAGCAGCTTTCGAGGTAATGAGCAGTTCTTC.

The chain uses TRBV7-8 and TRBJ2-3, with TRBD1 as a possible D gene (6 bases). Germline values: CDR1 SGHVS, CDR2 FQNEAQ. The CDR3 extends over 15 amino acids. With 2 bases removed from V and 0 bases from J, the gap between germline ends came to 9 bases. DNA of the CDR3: TGTGCCAGCAGCTTACCGGGACAAAGCACAGATACGCAGTATTTT. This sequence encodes CASSLPGQSTDTQYF.

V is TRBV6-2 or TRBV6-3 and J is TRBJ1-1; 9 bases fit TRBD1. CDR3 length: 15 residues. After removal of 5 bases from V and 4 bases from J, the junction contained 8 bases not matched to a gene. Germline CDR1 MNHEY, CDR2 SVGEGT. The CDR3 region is CASSRSGQGGTEAFF. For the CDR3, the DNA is TGTGCCAGCAGTAGGTCGGGACAGGGAGGCACTGAAGCTTTCTTT.

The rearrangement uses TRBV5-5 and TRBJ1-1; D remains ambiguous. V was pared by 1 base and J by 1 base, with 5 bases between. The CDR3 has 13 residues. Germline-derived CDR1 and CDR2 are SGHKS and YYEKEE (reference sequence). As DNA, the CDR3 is TGTGCCAGCAGCTTGACGAGGAACACTGAAGCTTTCTTT. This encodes CASSLTRNTEAFF.